This entry describes one T cell receptor beta chain. The specificity of this receptor is unknown. The record has no base qualities; no much larger clone is one base away. The data are from a study of somatic mutations in cytotoxic T cells in rheumatoid arthritis listed by TCRdb under 2017. Context from the whole study: Patient peripheral blood (about 29 ml EDTA) was drawn right after diagnosis and before any treatment started. A total of 65 or so rheumatoid arthritis patients and over 15 healthy controls underwent TCRB deep sequencing. Whether expanded CD8+ T-cell clones in untreated, newly diagnosed rheumatoid arthritis carry somatic mutations was the study question, and clonality was characterized with TCRB deep sequencing. Median age was essentially the same in the patient group and the control group. A FACSAria II or Sony SH800 was used to flow-sort some V beta antibody-stained T-cell populations at nearly 100% purity, and TCRB sequencing was also done on sorted V beta1+ cells. The paper's findings and limits, for the study overall: In about an eighth of the roughly 65 patients the largest CD8+ clone exceeded 20% of CD8+ cells, and several identical CD8+ TCRB sequences were shared between blood and synovial fluid. CD8+ clonality increased with age in patients (Spearman r of about 0.49) but not in healthy controls. The slight underrepresentation of TRBV07 in patients was not corrected for multiple comparisons. Rheumatoid arthritis patients and age-matched healthy controls did not significantly differ in CD8+ T-cell clonality. The antigen targets of the expanded CD8+ clones were unknown, and absence from virus-specific databases did not rule out viral specificity.

From the germline V gene, CDR1 is MDHEN and CDR2 is SYDVKM. Cut back by 0 bases and 2 bases, the V and J ends lie 10 bases apart. The CDR3 starts with the cysteine, ends with the phenylalanine, and has 16 residues. CDR3 DNA is the only sequence kept; it has 48 bases, read in frame from the first base. Sequencing of TCRB CDR3 was done on genomic DNA with the immunoSEQ assay. On the study's bioinformatics: Published virus-specific TCRB sequences were compared with patient CD8+ clones larger than 1%, and only a few matches were found. Only productive TCRB rearrangements were included in the analyses. Clonality was calculated as a Shannon entropy-based productive clonality index, and a clone was defined by a unique TCRB CDR3 sequence. The template counts of each clone relative to the total templates per sample were used to calculate repertoire overlap between two samples. V-gene usage from TCRB sequencing and V-gene usage measured by flow cytometry were correlated (Spearman r of 0.6 to 0.7). What TCRdb holds here is the immuneACCESS table cut down to in-frame rearrangements. Part of the clones is not present; checked against another copy, under half of the missing clones reflect an unresolved V gene, and the others are unexplained. For V, J and clone size, that table is used; D and trimming come from the DNA. This sample lists around 16,000 clones; approximately 75% were detected once. Roughly 22% of the sample is taken by the ten largest.

On an AutoMACS, CD4+ and CD8+ cells were isolated via positive magnetic bead selection, and their purity was verified by flow cytometry. A TCR V beta antibody panel was used in flow cytometry to screen first for clonal expansions, which were then characterized by TCRB deep sequencing of sorted CD8+ fractions. Peripheral blood mononuclear cells were obtained using density gradient separation with Ficoll-Paque PLUS. Using Nucleospin Tissue or Tissue XS kits, DNA was extracted from CD4-enriched, CD8-enriched or PBMC samples, with quantification by a Qubit 2.0 fluorometer. The receptor comes from an adult with rheumatoid arthritis. Rearrangement joined TRBV28 to TRBJ2-2, with the D gene not confidently named. The sample consisted of CD8+ T cells sorted from blood. The DNA is TGTGCCAGCAGTTTATGGGCAGATCTTAACACCGGGGAGCTGTTTTTT. Translated, this gives CASSLWADLNTGELFF.